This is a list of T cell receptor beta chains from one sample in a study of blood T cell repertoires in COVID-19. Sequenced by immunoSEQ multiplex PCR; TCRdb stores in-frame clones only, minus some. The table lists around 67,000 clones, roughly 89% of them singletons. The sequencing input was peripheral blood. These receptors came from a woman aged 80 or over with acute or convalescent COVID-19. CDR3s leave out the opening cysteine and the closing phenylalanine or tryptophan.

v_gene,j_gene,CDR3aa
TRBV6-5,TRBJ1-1,ASSSAQGGFAEAF
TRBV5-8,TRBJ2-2,ASSLDLADTGELF
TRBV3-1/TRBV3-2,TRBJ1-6,ASSPHRESPLH
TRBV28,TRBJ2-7,ASSLSGNEQY
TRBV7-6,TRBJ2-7,ASSLRPEWFYEQY
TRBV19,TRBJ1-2,ASSPRTGNGYT
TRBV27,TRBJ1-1,ASSLYPRSEAF
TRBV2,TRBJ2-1,ASSELAVNEQF
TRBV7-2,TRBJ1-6,ASSLLGTANNSPLH
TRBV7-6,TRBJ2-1,ASSWTSGRSSYNEQF
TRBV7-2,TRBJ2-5,ASSLYSTPGQQETQY
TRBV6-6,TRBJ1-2,ASSYAGREAGYT
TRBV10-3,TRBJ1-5,ATLDSVSNQPQH
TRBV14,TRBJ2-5,ASSQDLSETQY
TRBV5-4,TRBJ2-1,ASSRTNEQF
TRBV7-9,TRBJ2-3,ASSVGTGGDTQY
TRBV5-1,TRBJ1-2,ASSLEANYGYT
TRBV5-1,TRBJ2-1,ASSFSGGTYNEQF
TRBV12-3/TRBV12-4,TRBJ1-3,ASSLRNLNTIY
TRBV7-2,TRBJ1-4,ASSLALGFSTGPNEKLF
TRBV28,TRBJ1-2,ASSLSAGGGYGYT
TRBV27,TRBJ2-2,ASSPTPGATGELF
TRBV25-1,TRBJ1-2,ASRSLGTAYGYT
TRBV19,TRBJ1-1,ASSIAAYTEAF
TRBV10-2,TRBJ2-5,ASSGTGGETQY
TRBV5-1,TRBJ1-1,ASSLGAETTEAF
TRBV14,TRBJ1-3,ASSQAAGRNTIY
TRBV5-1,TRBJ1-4,ASSFGGRGTNEKLF
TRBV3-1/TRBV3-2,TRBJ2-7,ASSQWGTEYEQY
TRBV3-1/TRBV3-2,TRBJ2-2,ASSQGGLGRAGELF
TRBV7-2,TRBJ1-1,ASSLTRGLTEAF
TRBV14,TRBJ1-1,ASSPGTVEAF
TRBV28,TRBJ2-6,ASRPGQASGANVLT
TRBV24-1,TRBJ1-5,ATSSRVGNQPQH
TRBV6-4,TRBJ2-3,ASSATSGSTDTQY
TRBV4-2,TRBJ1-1,ASSQGAEAF
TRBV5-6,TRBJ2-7,ASSLVGASNYEQY
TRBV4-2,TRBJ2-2,ASSQTSGGGELF
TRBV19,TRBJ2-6,ASSIRGGTGANVLT
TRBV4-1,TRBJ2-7,ASSQDIASFYEQY
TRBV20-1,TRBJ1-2,STRDSPYYT
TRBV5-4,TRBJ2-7,ASSAGSYSYEQY
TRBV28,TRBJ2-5,ASSSPGGPETQY
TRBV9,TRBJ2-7,ASSPGTSGYEQY
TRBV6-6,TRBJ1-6,ASSRTAGNSPLH
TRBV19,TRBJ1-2,ASSYRTGPLGYT
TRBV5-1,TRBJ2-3,ASSLGGLGDTQY
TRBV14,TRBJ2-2,ASSQYLWGGGDTGELF
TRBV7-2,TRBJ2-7,ASSLAWDTPQY
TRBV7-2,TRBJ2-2,ASSFKGAVGELF
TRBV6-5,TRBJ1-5,ASSDSYSNQPQH
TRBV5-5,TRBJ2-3,ASSLGTRGTDTQY
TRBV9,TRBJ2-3,ASSHFSGRATDTQY
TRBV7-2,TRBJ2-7,ASSLGRGSEQY
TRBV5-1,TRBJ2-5,ASSPSPLGVETQY
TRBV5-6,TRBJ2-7,ASRRRGLAGGPSSYEQY
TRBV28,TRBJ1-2,ATRTRVYGYT
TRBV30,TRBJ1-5,AWRQAFNQPQH
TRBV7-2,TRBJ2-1,ASSSQLARGGAVNEQF
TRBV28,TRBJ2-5,ASRDTAAQY